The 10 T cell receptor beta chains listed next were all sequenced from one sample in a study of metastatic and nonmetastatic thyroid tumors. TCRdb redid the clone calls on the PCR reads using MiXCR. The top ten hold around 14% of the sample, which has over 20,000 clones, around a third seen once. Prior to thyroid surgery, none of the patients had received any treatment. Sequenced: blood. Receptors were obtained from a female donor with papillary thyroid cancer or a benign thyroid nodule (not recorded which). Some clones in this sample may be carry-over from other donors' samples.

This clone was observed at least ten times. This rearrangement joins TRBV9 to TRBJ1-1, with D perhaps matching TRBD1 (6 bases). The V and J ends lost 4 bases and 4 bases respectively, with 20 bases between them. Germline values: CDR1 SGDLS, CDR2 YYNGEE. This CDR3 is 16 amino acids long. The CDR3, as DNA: TGTGCCAGCAGCCCACAATCAGGGGTGGAGGGCACTGAAGCTTTCTTT. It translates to CASSPQSGVEGTEAFF.

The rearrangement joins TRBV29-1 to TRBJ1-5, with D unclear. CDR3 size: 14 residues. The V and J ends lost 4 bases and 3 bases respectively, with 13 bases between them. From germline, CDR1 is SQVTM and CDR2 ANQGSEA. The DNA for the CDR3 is TGCAGCGTTGGGGATCCCATGAACAATCAGCCCCAGCATTTT. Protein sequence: CSVGDPMNNQPQHF.

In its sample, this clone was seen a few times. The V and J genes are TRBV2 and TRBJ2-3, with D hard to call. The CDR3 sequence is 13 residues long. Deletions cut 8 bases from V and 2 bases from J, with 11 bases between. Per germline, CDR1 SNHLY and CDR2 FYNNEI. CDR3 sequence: CASGPPSTDTQYF. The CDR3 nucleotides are TGTGCCAGCGGACCCCCTTCCACAGATACGCAGTATTTT.

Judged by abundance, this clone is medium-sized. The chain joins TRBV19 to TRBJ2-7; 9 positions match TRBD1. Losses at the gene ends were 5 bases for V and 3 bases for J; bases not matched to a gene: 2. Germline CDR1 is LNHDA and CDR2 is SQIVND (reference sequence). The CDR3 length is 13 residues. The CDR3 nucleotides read TGTGCCAGTAGTTCGGACAGGGGCTACGAGCAGTACTTC. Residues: CASSSDRGYEQYF.

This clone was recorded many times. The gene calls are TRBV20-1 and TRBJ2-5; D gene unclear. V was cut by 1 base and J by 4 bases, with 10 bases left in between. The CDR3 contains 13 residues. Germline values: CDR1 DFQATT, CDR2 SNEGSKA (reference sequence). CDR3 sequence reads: CSARGQMRETQYF. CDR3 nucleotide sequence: TGCAGTGCTAGAGGCCAAATGCGAGAGACCCAGTACTTC.

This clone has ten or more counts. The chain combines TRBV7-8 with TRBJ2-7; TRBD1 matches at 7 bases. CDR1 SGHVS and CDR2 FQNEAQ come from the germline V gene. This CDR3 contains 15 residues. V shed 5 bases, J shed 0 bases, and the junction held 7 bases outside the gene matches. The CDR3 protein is CASSPERDSSYEQYF. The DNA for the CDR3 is TGTGCCAGCAGCCCCGAACGGGACAGCTCCTACGAGCAGTACTTC.

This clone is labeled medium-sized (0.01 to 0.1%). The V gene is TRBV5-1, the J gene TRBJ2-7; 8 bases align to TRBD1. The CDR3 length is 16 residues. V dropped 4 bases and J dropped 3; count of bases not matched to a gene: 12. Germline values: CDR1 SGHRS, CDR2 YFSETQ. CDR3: CASSPGRGQGLYEQYF. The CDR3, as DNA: TGCGCCAGCAGCCCCGGACGCGGACAGGGTCTCTACGAGCAGTACTTC.

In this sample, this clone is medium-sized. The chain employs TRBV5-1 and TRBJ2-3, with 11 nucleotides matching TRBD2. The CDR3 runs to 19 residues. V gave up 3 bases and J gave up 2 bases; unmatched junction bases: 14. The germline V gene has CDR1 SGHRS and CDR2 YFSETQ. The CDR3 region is CASSSPPGTSGSYTDTQYF. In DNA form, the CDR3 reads TGCGCCAGCAGCTCACCTCCAGGGACTAGCGGAAGTTACACAGATACGCAGTATTTT.

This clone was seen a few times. The CDR3 DNA follows: TGTGCCAGCAGTTATTCGTGGGGGGGGAACACTGAAGCTTTCTTT. Protein product: CASSYSWGGNTEAFF. The chain uses TRBV27 and TRBJ1-1; tentative D call: TRBD1 (5 bases). Germline lookup yields CDR1 MNHEY and CDR2 SMNVEV (reference sequence). This CDR3 has 15 amino acids. Trimming pared 4 bases from V and 1 base from J, leaving 13 bases between.

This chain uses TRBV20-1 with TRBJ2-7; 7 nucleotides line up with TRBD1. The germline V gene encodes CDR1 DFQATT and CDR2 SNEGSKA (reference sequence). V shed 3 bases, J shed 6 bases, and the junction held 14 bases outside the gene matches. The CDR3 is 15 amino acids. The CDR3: CSARGTTGDVGEQYF. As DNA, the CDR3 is TGCAGTGCTAGGGGGACAACAGGGGATGTCGGCGAGCAGTACTTC.